This TCR beta chain was documented in a study of blood T cell repertoires in COVID-19. Whole-study context: Sites in the United States, Italy and Spain provided acute and convalescent COVID-19 samples. T cells, B-cell-depleted T cells, or PBMCs provided the cDNA or gDNA that served as material.

As processed by the authors: Estimation of nucleated cell counts relied on the amplification of reference gene primers. Method: immunoSEQ multiplex PCR; TCRdb's copy keeps in-frame clones and lacks some. That table is the source of V, J and clone size, and D and trimming were worked out from the DNA. The data hold 56,000 or so clones, with 91% observed a single time. This clone turned up a few times. Germline assignment: CDR1 LGHNA and CDR2 YNFKEQ. The V gene end was trimmed by 3 bases and the J gene end by 6 bases; junction bases not matched to a gene: 7. This CDR3 is 14 amino acids long. The source material was peripheral blood. The TCR comes from a man aged 45-65 years with active COVID-19. The V call is TRBV4-2, the J call TRBJ1-2, with 7 bases aligning to TRBD1. The CDR3 nucleotides are TGTGCCAGCAGCCAGAGGAGTACAGGGGATGGCTACACCTTC. Protein sequence: CASSQRSTGDGYTF.